A single sample gave rise to the 22 T cell receptor beta chains below, sequenced in a study of blood T cell repertoires in COVID-19. Produced via immunoSEQ multiplex PCR; TCRdb's table is partial and in-frame only. The data hold about 320,000 clones, with around 89% observed a single time. The sample comprised peripheral blood. The receptors were gathered from a young man who had recovered from COVID-19.

The chain carries TRBV6-5 and TRBJ2-4; 9 bases agree with TRBD1. This CDR3 has 16 residues. The germline V gene encodes CDR1 MNHEY and CDR2 SVGAGI. Unmatched junction bases numbered 4, after V lost 0 bases and J lost 4 bases. The CDR3, as DNA: TGTGCCAGCAGTTACTCGGGGGGACAGGGAAAAAACATTCAGTACTTC. It encodes CASSYSGGQGKNIQYF.

This clone was picked up one time. J is TRBJ2-1 and V is TRBV7-2; D might be TRBD1 (6 bases). There are 14 residues in the CDR3. The V and J ends lost 2 bases and 8 bases respectively, with 13 bases between them. Per the germline V gene, CDR1 is SGHTA and CDR2 is FQGNSA. CDR3 region: CASSLIPSGDEQFF. For the CDR3, the DNA is TGTGCCAGCAGCTTAATCCCCTCAGGGGATGAGCAGTTCTTC.

The chain is built from TRBV10-3 and TRBJ1-5; 7 nucleotides match TRBD1. The CDR3 has 15 residues. CDR1 ENHRY and CDR2 SYGVKD come from the germline V gene. V lost 6 bases to trimming and J lost 2 bases; unmatched junction nucleotides: 7. In DNA form, the CDR3 reads TGTGCCATCAGCCTAACAGGGGAGGGCAATCAGCCCCAGCATTTT. It encodes CAISLTGEGNQPQHF.

This clone was seen once. This chain joins TRBV18 and TRBJ1-2, with D possibly being TRBD1 (6 bases). The germline V and J ends were trimmed by 1 base and 0 bases, with 9 bases remaining between them. This CDR3 region has 15 residues. CDR1 and CDR2 from the germline V gene are KGHSH and LQKENI. The CDR3 bases are TGTGCCAGCTCACCACGGACAGTCGCTAACTATGGCTACACCTTC. Protein sequence: CASSPRTVANYGYTF.

This sequence joins TRBV4-2 and TRBJ1-2, with D perhaps TRBD1 (6 bases). Looked up from germline, CDR1 is LGHNA and CDR2 is YNFKEQ. CDR3 size: 15 residues. Trimming shortened V by 5 bases and J by 2 bases, and 15 bases separated the two germline ends. This chain's CDR3 is CASSTPTGANYGYTF. For the CDR3, the DNA is TGTGCCAGCAGCACACCGACAGGCGCAAACTATGGCTACACCTTC.

The chain employs TRBV3-1 (or the pseudogene TRBV3-2) and TRBJ2-7, with 11 bases that match TRBD1. The CDR3 contains 16 residues. The germline CDR1 and CDR2 sequences are LGHDT and YNNKEL (reference sequence). V lost 4 bases and J lost 5; bases outside the gene matches: 10. The CDR3 is CASSLSKRDRGNEQYF. In DNA form, the CDR3 reads TGTGCCAGCAGCCTATCAAAAAGGGACAGGGGGAACGAGCAGTACTTC.

The chain carries TRBV7-2 and TRBJ2-2; 10 bases line up with TRBD1. V was clipped by 1 base and J by 4 bases; unmatched bases: 6. The CDR3 length is 17 residues. Germline CDR1 SGHTA, CDR2 FQGNSA. The CDR3 loop reads CASSLDWDRGSTGELFF. The CDR3 nucleotides are TGTGCCAGCAGCTTAGATTGGGACAGGGGAAGCACCGGGGAGCTGTTTTTT.

The CDR3 spells CASSLAMQGEPPGANVLTF. The CDR3 DNA follows: TGTGCCAGCAGCTTAGCGATGCAGGGTGAACCCCCTGGGGCCAACGTCCTGACTTTC. The rearrangement joins TRBV7-9 to TRBJ2-6, with D possibly matching TRBD1 (5 bases). V lost 0 bases and J lost 2, with 17 bases in between. CDR1 SEHNR and CDR2 FQNEAQ come from the germline V gene (reference sequence). This CDR3 has 19 amino acids.

The J gene is TRBJ1-2, the V gene TRBV5-1; 8 bases map to TRBD1. With 3 bases clipped from V and 4 bases from J, the junction kept 5 bases outside the gene matches. The CDR3 runs 14 residues. From germline, CDR1 is SGHRS and CDR2 YFSETQ. CDR3 nucleotides: TGCGCCAGCAGCTCCCTCGGGACAGGCTATGGCTACACCTTC. Encoded protein: CASSSLGTGYGYTF.

This clone was seen once. V gene TRBV28 combines with J gene TRBJ1-5, with D possibly being TRBD1 (6 bases). Trimming removed 2 bases from V and 2 bases from J, with 13 bases in between. Germline assignment: CDR1 MDHEN and CDR2 SYDVKM. CDR3 length: 16 residues. The CDR3 loop reads CASSLPRGQGNQPQHF. CDR3 in DNA: TGTGCCAGCAGTTTACCCAGGGGCCAAGGCAATCAGCCCCAGCATTTT.

This clone was detected once. J is TRBJ1-2 and V is TRBV28; 8 nucleotides align to TRBD1. CDR1 MDHEN and CDR2 SYDVKM come from the germline V gene. The V and J ends lost 6 bases and 4 bases, in that order; junction bases with no gene match: 7. This CDR3 is 14 amino acids long. Here the CDR3 reads CASRLPQGGYGYTF. The CDR3 nucleotides are TGTGCCAGCAGACTACCACAGGGGGGCTATGGCTACACCTTC.

This chain joins TRBV6-5 and TRBJ1-4; D may be TRBD1 (5 bases). V was trimmed by 0 bases and J by 3 bases, leaving 8 bases between them. The CDR3 totals 15 residues. The germline V gene has CDR1 MNHEY and CDR2 SVGAGI. CDR3 protein: CASSYSGGANEKLFF. In nucleotides, the CDR3 is TGTGCCAGCAGTTACTCCGGGGGAGCTAATGAAAAACTGTTTTTT.

The chain employs TRBV6-2 or TRBV6-3 and TRBJ2-7, with 7 positions matching TRBD2. With V trimmed by 5 bases and J by 12 bases, 7 bases remained unmatched. This CDR3 comprises 11 residues. Germline V CDR1 and CDR2: MNHEY, SVGEGT. CDR3 DNA sequence: TGTGCCAGCAGTCCCGGGGAGGGGACGTACTTC. Protein: CASSPGEGTYF.

This clone was counted once. V usage is TRBV6-5 and J usage is TRBJ1-2, with a possible D match to TRBD1 (6 bases). Germline CDR1 is MNHEY and CDR2 is SVGAGI. The V and J ends lost 3 bases and 3 bases respectively, with 11 bases between them. The CDR3 totals 14 residues. CDR3 nucleotides: TGTGCCAGCAGTTATGCCAGGGGCGACTATGGCTACACCTTC. Translated, it gives CASSYARGDYGYTF.

The genes are TRBV29-1 and TRBJ2-7, with D hard to call. The ends were cut back, 5 bases at V and 0 bases at J, with 8 bases in the middle. Germline assignment: CDR1 SQVTM and CDR2 ANQGSEA. CDR3 length: 12 amino acids. The CDR3 sequence is CSVLNPSYEQYF. The DNA of the CDR3 is TGCAGCGTTCTTAATCCCTCCTACGAGCAGTACTTC.

The gene calls are TRBV5-4 and TRBJ1-1, with D unresolved. The germline V gene encodes CDR1 SGHNT and CDR2 YYREEE (reference sequence). CDR3 size: 13 residues. Trimming cost V 0 bases and J 2 bases, with 5 bases left between them. The CDR3 DNA reads as TGTGCCAGCAGCTTGGACTCTAACACTGAAGCTTTCTTT. It encodes CASSLDSNTEAFF.

The chain recombines TRBV19 with TRBJ1-2; D not resolved. The CDR3 contains 12 residues. The germline V gene encodes CDR1 LNHDA and CDR2 SQIVND (reference sequence). V lost 11 bases and J 2 bases, leaving 12 bases between the germline ends. CDR3 protein: CAGSRSNYGYTF. CDR3 nucleotides: TGTGCCGGGTCCAGGTCAAACTATGGCTACACCTTC.

The chain combines TRBV7-3 with TRBJ1-1; 9 bases line up with TRBD1. The V gene's germline CDR1 is SGHTA and CDR2 FQGTGA. The J segment lost 5 bases and the V segment lost 3 bases, leaving 16 bases of the junction unmatched. The CDR3 is made up of 18 amino acids. The CDR3 region has the DNA TGTGCCAGCAGCTTGGGCTCCGGACAGGGGAAACTTGGGACTGAAGCTTTCTTT. It specifies CASSLGSGQGKLGTEAFF.

J is TRBJ2-7 and V is TRBV3-1 (or the pseudogene TRBV3-2), with 9 bases that match TRBD2. The CDR3 covers 16 residues. The junction had 8 bases not matched to a gene; V was cut back by 5 bases and J by 0 bases. Germline V gene sequence: CDR1 LGHDT, CDR2 YNNKEL (reference sequence). The CDR3, as DNA: TGTGCCAGCAGCACCCGGACTAGCGCGTACTCCTACGAGCAGTACTTC. This translates into CASSTRTSAYSYEQYF.

CDR3 protein: CASSGTVPSGYTF. The DNA for the CDR3 is TGTGCCAGCAGTGGGACAGTCCCTAGCGGCTACACCTTC. The J gene is TRBJ1-2, the V gene TRBV9, with 7 bases that match TRBD1. With V trimmed by 5 bases and J by 8 bases, 9 bases remained unmatched. The CDR3 sequence is 13 residues long. CDR1 and CDR2 from the germline V gene are SGDLS and YYNGEE.

V gene TRBV27 combines with J gene TRBJ2-3; 9 bases line up with TRBD1. The CDR3 covers 14 residues. Unmatched junction bases numbered 3, after V lost 4 bases and J lost 4 bases. Germline-derived CDR1 and CDR2 are MNHEY and SMNVEV (reference sequence). Here the CDR3 reads CASSWGQGPDTQYF. The CDR3 DNA sequence: TGTGCCAGCAGTTGGGGACAGGGCCCAGATACGCAGTATTTT.

This sequence joins TRBV28 and TRBJ2-4; D is ambiguous. V was cut by 3 bases and J by 6 bases, with 9 bases left in between. Germline CDR1 MDHEN, CDR2 SYDVKM. This CDR3 is built from 13 residues. CDR3 region: CASSFMALNIQYF. The DNA for the CDR3 is TGTGCCAGCAGTTTCATGGCCCTAAACATTCAGTACTTC.